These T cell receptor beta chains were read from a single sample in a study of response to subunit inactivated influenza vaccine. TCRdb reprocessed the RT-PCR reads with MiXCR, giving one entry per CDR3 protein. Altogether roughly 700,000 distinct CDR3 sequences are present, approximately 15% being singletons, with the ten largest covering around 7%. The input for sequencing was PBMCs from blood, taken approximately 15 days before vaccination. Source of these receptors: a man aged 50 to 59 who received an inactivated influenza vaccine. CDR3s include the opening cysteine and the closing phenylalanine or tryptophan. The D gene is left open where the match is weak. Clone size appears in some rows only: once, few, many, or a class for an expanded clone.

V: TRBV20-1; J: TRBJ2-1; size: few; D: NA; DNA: TGCAGTGCTCCCCGGGGCGTTGAGCAGTTCTTC; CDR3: CSAPRGVEQFF
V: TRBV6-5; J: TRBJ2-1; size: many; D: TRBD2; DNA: TGTGCCAGCAGTTACCCCGGGACTAGTGAGCAGTTCTTC; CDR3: CASSYPGTSEQFF
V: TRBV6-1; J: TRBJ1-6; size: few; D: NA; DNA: TGTGCCAGCAGTCCACCTGGTCAGAATTCACCCCTCCACTTT; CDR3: CASSPPGQNSPLHF
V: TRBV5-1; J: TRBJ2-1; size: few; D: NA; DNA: TGCGCCAGCACCCCCGGGACATCCGACAATGAGCAGTTCTTC; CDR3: CASTPGTSDNEQFF
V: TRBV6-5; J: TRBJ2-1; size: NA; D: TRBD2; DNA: TGTGCCAGCAGTTCGAATAGCGGGAGTTGGTACAATGAGCAGTTCTTC; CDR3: CASSSNSGSWYNEQFF
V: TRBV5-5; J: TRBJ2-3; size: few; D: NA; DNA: TGTGCCAGCAGCTCCCGGCAGAGGGGCGATACGCAGTATTTT; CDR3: CASSSRQRGDTQYF
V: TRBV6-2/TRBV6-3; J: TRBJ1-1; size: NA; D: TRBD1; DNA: TGTGCCAGCAGAGGATCGGGACAGGGAGGCACTGAAGCTTTCTTT; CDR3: CASRGSGQGGTEAFF
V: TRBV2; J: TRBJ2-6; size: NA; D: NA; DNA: TGTGCCAGCACCTCGGTTAGGGGTCACGGGGCCAACGTCCTGACTTTC; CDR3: CASTSVRGHGANVLTF
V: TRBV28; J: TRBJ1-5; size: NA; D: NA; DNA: TGTGCCAGCAGTTTACATTTCGGGACAAGGGAATATAGCAATCAGCCCCAGCATTTT; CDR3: CASSLHFGTREYSNQPQHF
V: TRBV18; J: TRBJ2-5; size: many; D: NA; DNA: TGTGCCAGCTCACCTATCTGGGAGTCGGGTGAGACCCAGTACTTC; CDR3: CASSPIWESGETQYF
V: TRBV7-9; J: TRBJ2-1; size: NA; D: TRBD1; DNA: TGTGCCAGCAGCGCCAGACAGGGCCTAACCTACAATGAGCAGTTCTTC; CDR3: CASSARQGLTYNEQFF
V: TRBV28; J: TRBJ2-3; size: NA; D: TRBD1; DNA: TGTGCCAGCAGCCCCGACAGGGTTAGTGCAGATACGCAGTATTTT; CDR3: CASSPDRVSADTQYF
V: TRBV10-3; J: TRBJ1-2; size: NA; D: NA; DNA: TGTGCCATCAGTGAAGACAGTAACTATGGCTACACCTTC; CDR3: CAISEDSNYGYTF
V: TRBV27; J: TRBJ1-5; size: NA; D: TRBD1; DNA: TGTGCCAGCAGTTTAGACCCGACAGGGCGCAAACAGCCCCAGCATTTT; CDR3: CASSLDPTGRKQPQHF
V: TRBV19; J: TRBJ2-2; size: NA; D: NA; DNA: TGTGCCAGTAGTATTTCGATTGGGCCGACCGGGGAGCTGTTTTTT; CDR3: CASSISIGPTGELFF
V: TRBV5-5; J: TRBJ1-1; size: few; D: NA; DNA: TGTGCCAGCAGCTTGGACAGGGCCACTGAAGCTTTCTTT; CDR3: CASSLDRATEAFF
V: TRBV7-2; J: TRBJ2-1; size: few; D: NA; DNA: TGTGCCAGCAGCTTACCGACTTTTAATGAGCAGTTCTTC; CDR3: CASSLPTFNEQFF
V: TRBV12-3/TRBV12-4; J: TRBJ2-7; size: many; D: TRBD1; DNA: TGTGCCAGCAGTTTAAGCCAGGGGGCCTACGAGCAGTACTTC; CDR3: CASSLSQGAYEQYF